Below, 25 T cell receptor beta chains from the same sample are listed, as sequenced in a study of CD8 T cells in Susac syndrome. With random hexamers, reverse transcription was performed on about 0.5 to 1 ug of RNA. TCRdb reprocessed the immunoSEQ multiplex PCR reads via MiXCR and lists one record per CDR3 protein. The table has roughly 80,000 distinct CDR3 sequences, roughly 91% seen once; the top ten hold about 0.53%. What was sequenced was CD4+ T cells from PBMCs. Source of these receptors: a human donor with Susac syndrome.

V is TRBV10-3 and J is TRBJ2-2, with D perhaps TRBD1 (7 bases). The germline V gene encodes CDR1 ENHRY and CDR2 SYGVKD. The CDR3 has 15 amino acids. V lost 3 bases to trimming and J lost 4 bases, with 12 bases between them. CDR3 region: CAISDPGGRTGELFF. The DNA of the CDR3 is TGTGCCATCAGTGATCCAGGGGGGCGCACCGGGGAGCTGTTTTTT.

The CDR3, as DNA: TGTGCCACCAGCAATTACGCGGTCTACAATGAGCAGTTCTTC. Translated: CATSNYAVYNEQFF. The gene calls are TRBV15 and TRBJ2-1, with D unresolved. V lost 4 bases and J lost 3, with 10 bases in between. The V gene's germline CDR1 is LNHNV and CDR2 YYDKDF (reference sequence). CDR3 size: 14 residues.

The V and J genes are TRBV28 and TRBJ2-6, with 9 nucleotides matching TRBD1. CDR3 length equals 16 residues. Germline V CDR1 and CDR2: MDHEN, SYDVKM. With V trimmed by 4 bases and J by 6 bases, 7 bases remained unmatched. This CDR3 is CASSSPGQGKANVLTF. In DNA, the CDR3 is TGTGCCAGCAGTTCCCCCGGACAGGGGAAGGCCAACGTCCTGACTTTC.

The chain uses TRBV20-1 and TRBJ2-1, with D uncertain. The CDR3 runs to 12 residues. The V end was cut by 3 bases, the J end by 4 bases, with 7 bases between. Germline lookup yields CDR1 DFQATT and CDR2 SNEGSKA (reference sequence). CDR3 bases: TGCAGTGCTAGGTCCCCGTACAATGAGCAGTTCTTC. Residues: CSARSPYNEQFF.

There are a few counts of this clonotype. The gene calls are TRBV7-9 and TRBJ1-5; D uncertain. V was trimmed by 5 bases and J by 6 bases, leaving 8 bases between them. The CDR3 extends over 12 amino acids. Germline CDR1 is SEHNR and CDR2 is FQNEAQ (reference sequence). In DNA, the CDR3 is TGTGCCAGCAGCAAAATAGGTCAGCCCCAGCATTTT. Its translation is CASSKIGQPQHF. Looking up the rest from reference TRBV7-9 and TRBJ1-5 gives the full variable domain: DTGVSQNPRHKITKRGQNVTFRCDPISEHNRLYWYRQTLGQGPEFLTYFQNEAQLEKSRLLSDRFSAERPKGSFSTLEIQRTEQGDSAMYLCASSKIGQPQHFGDGTRLSIL.

The chain carries TRBV6-5 and TRBJ2-7; weak D call: TRBD1 (7 bases). Germline V gene lookup returns CDR1 MNHEY and CDR2 SVGAGI. The CDR3 sequence is 17 residues long. The V gene lost 0 bases and the J gene lost 3 bases, with 18 bases spanning the gap. The CDR3 region has the DNA TGTGCCAGCAGTTACTCGGCGGGGACAGCTGATCTCTACGAGCAGTACTTC. Translating it yields CASSYSAGTADLYEQYF.

DNA for the CDR3: TGTGCCAGCAGTGATTATTCCGGTTACAATCAGCCCCAGCATTTT. Amino acid sequence: CASSDYSGYNQPQHF. V and J are TRBV6-1 and TRBJ1-5; D gene uncertain. There are 15 residues in the CDR3. Trimming pared 3 bases from V and 3 bases from J, leaving 12 bases between. Germline assignment: CDR1 MNHNS and CDR2 SASEGT.

The chain uses TRBV20-1 and TRBJ2-5; D is perhaps TRBD2 (7 bases). Deletions cut 5 bases from V and 4 bases from J, with 17 bases between. This CDR3 is built from 14 residues. CDR1 DFQATT and CDR2 SNEGSKA come from the germline V gene (reference sequence). CDR3 sequence reads: CSAPQGGVRETQYF. Written as DNA, the CDR3 is TGCAGTGCTCCCCAAGGGGGGGTTAGAGAGACCCAGTACTTC.

J is TRBJ2-4 and V is TRBV9, with TRBD1 matching over 7 bases. The V gene's germline CDR1 is SGDLS and CDR2 YYNGEE. The CDR3 sequence is 16 residues long. V gave up 4 bases and J gave up 1 base; unmatched junction bases: 8. This CDR3 is CASSTLSQGAKNIQYF. CDR3 bases: TGTGCCAGCAGCACACTATCACAGGGGGCCAAAAACATTCAGTACTTC.

This chain links TRBV18 with TRBJ1-1, with D unresolved. CDR1 and CDR2 from the germline V gene are KGHSH and LQKENI. The CDR3 covers 13 residues. Trimming pared 3 bases from V and 3 bases from J, leaving 8 bases between. In DNA, the CDR3 is TGTGCCAGCTCACCCACAGAGGACACTGAAGCTTTCTTT. Translation gives CASSPTEDTEAFF.

This chain joins TRBV10-2 and TRBJ1-1; 7 nucleotides match TRBD1. Trimming removed 11 bases from V and 0 bases from J; junction bases left unmatched: 18. The CDR3 spans 17 residues. The V gene's germline CDR1 is WSHSY and CDR2 SAAADI. CDR3 protein: CASTGAGGVGVNTEAFF. The CDR3 DNA sequence: TGCGCCTCCACTGGGGCAGGGGGAGTAGGGGTGAACACTGAAGCTTTCTTT.

This clonotype has a single count. This chain joins TRBV27 and TRBJ2-7; D remains unclear. Germline-derived CDR1 and CDR2 are MNHEY and SMNVEV (reference sequence). There are 12 residues in the CDR3. The V end was cut by 9 bases, the J end by 3 bases, with 12 bases between. The CDR3 nucleotides read TGTGCCAGTCGATACGATTTCTACGAGCAGTACTTC. The encoded protein is CASRYDFYEQYF.

This clonotype was recorded only once. The V and J genes are TRBV5-8 and TRBJ2-7; weak D call: TRBD2 (6 bases). V lost 1 base and J 2 bases, leaving 13 bases between the germline ends. The CDR3 extends over 15 amino acids. Germline assignment: CDR1 SGHTS and CDR2 YDEGEE. The DNA of the CDR3 is TGTGCCAGCAGCTTGTGGGTTAGCGGTACCTACGAGCAGTACTTC. It specifies CASSLWVSGTYEQYF.

The J gene is TRBJ2-5, the V gene TRBV15, with D hard to call. Trimming took off 1 base at V and 1 base at J, with 13 bases between the two ends. Germline values: CDR1 LNHNV, CDR2 YYDKDF (reference sequence). This CDR3 spans 16 amino acids. The CDR3 DNA is TGTGCCACCAGCAGAGTCCGCGGTGGGCCCCAAGAGACCCAGTACTTC. The encoded protein is CATSRVRGGPQETQYF.

This chain connects TRBV13 to TRBJ2-3; 7 positions agree with TRBD2. The V gene's germline CDR1 is PRHDT and CDR2 FYEKMQ (reference sequence). V trimming: 5 bases; J trimming: 4 bases; junction bases outside the gene matches: 0. The CDR3 consists of 12 residues. CDR3 sequence (DNA): TGTGCCAGCAGCGGGAGGGCAGATACGCAGTATTTT. Residues: CASSGRADTQYF.

The V and J genes are TRBV7-2 and TRBJ2-1, with TRBD2 matching 7 bases. CDR3 length: 11 residues. Germline values: CDR1 SGHTA, CDR2 FQGNSA. V gave up 6 bases and J gave up 10 bases; unmatched junction bases: 3. The CDR3 DNA sequence: TGTGCCAGCAGGAAACTAGCGGAGCAGTTCTTC. Translated: CASRKLAEQFF. The full variable domain, in which reference TRBV7-2 and TRBJ2-1 provide the parts outside the CDR3, is GAGVSQSPSNKVTEKGKDVELRCDPISGHTALYWYRQSLGQGLEFLIYFQGNSAPDKSGLPSDRFSAERTGGSVSTLTIQRTQQEDSAVYLCASRKLAEQFFGPGTRLTVL.

This clonotype was detected only once. V is TRBV28 and J is TRBJ2-7, with unresolved D. V was trimmed by 9 bases and J by 0 bases, leaving 15 bases between them. The CDR3 sequence is 14 residues long. The germline V gene has CDR1 MDHEN and CDR2 SYDVKM. Here the CDR3 reads CASYPSSGSYEQYF. The CDR3 DNA reads TGTGCCAGTTATCCGTCGTCAGGCTCCTACGAGCAGTACTTC.

This clonotype was observed a single time. The rearrangement links TRBV7-9 to TRBJ1-2; maybe TRBD1 (6 bases). Germline V gives CDR1 SEHNR, CDR2 FQNEAQ (reference sequence). The ends were cut back, 2 bases at V and 3 bases at J, with 19 bases in the middle. This CDR3 spans 17 amino acids. This CDR3 reads CASSLTAYRAPHYGYTF. The DNA of the CDR3 is TGTGCCAGCAGCTTAACGGCCTACAGGGCCCCACACTATGGCTACACCTTC.

The chain couples TRBV7-2 to TRBJ2-3; D call uncertain. This CDR3 region has 10 residues. Germline loops: CDR1 SGHTA, CDR2 FQGNSA. V lost 5 bases, J lost 3 bases, and 0 bases lay in between. Here the CDR3 DNA reads TGTGCCAGCAGCACAGATACGCAGTATTTT. Protein product: CASSTDTQYF.

This rearrangement joins TRBV5-1 to TRBJ1-5; D gene ambiguous. The CDR3 consists of 14 residues. In germline, CDR1 is SGHRS, CDR2 YFSETQ. With 0 bases removed from V and 3 bases from J, the gap between germline ends came to 7 bases. The CDR3 DNA reads as TGCGCCAGCAGCTTGGATGCCAACAATCAGCCCCAGCATTTT. Translating it yields CASSLDANNQPQHF.

V usage is TRBV10-2 and J usage is TRBJ2-7, with D hard to call. In germline, CDR1 is WSHSY, CDR2 SAAADI. Between the trimmed V and J ends, which lost 3 bases and 0 bases, there was a span of 9 bases. This CDR3 spans 14 amino acids. The CDR3 sequence is CASSDGFSSYEQYF. CDR3 DNA sequence: TGCGCCAGCAGTGACGGGTTCAGCTCCTACGAGCAGTACTTC.

This sequence joins TRBV18 and TRBJ1-3, with D unresolved. The germline V gene has CDR1 KGHSH and CDR2 LQKENI. V was pared by 3 bases and J by 0 bases, with 12 bases between. The CDR3 spans 16 residues. Here the CDR3 reads CASSPGLTGSGNTIYF. CDR3 coding DNA: TGTGCCAGCTCACCCGGGCTGACCGGCTCTGGAAACACCATATATTTT.

The V and J genes are TRBV9 and TRBJ2-2; perhaps TRBD1 as D (6 bases). V was shortened by 5 bases and J by 7 bases, with 15 bases between the two germline ends. The V gene's germline CDR1 is SGDLS and CDR2 YYNGEE. The CDR3 has 14 residues. The CDR3 here is CASSLRGGIGELFF. In nucleotides, the CDR3 is TGTGCCAGCAGTCTCAGAGGGGGAATCGGGGAGCTGTTTTTT.

The chain combines TRBV7-3 with TRBJ2-3; 10 bases map to TRBD2. The germline V gene has CDR1 SGHTA and CDR2 FQGTGA. The V and J ends lost 2 bases and 3 bases, in that order; junction bases with no gene match: 8. This CDR3 is 17 amino acids long. CDR3 sequence reads: CASSLPAGGPKTDTQYF. The CDR3 DNA is TGTGCCAGCAGCTTACCAGCGGGAGGGCCTAAGACAGATACGCAGTATTTT. Supplemented by reference TRBV7-3 and TRBJ2-3, the full variable domain reads GAGVSQTPSNKVTEKGKYVELRCDPISGHTALYWYRQSLGQGPEFLIYFQGTGAADDSGLPNDRFFAVRPEGSVSTLKIQRTERGDSAVYLCASSLPAGGPKTDTQYFGPGTRLTVL.

This clonotype was counted once. The rearrangement joins TRBV6-5 to TRBJ2-7, with a possible D match to TRBD1 (5 bases). Germline V lookup: CDR1 MNHEY, CDR2 SVGAGI. V lost 3 bases and J 5 bases, leaving 14 bases between the germline ends. The CDR3 length is 14 residues. CDR3 coding DNA: TGTGCCAGCAGTTATAGGGCCAGGGTAGACGAGCAGTACTTC. Translated: CASSYRARVDEQYF.